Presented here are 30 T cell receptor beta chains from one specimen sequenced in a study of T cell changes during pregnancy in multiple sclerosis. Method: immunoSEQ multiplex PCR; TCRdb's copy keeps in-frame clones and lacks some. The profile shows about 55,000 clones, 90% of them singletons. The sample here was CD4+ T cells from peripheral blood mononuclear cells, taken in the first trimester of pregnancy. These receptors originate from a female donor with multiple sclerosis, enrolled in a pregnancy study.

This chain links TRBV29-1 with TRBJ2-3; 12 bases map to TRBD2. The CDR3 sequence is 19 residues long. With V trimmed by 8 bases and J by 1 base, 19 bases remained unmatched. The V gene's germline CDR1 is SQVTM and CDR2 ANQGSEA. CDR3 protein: CSLRGITSGRRVGTDTQYF. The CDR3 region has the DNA TGCAGCCTCCGAGGTATTACTAGCGGGAGGAGGGTCGGCACAGATACGCAGTATTTT.

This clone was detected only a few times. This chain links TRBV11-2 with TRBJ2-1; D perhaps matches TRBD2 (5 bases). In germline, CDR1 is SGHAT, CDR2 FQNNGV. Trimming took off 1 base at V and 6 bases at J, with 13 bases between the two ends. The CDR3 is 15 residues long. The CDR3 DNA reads TGTGCCAGCAGCTTAGGGTCTAGCATGGGCAATGAGCAGTTCTTC. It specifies CASSLGSSMGNEQFF. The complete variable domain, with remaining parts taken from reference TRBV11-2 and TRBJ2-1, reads EAGVAQSPRYKIIEKRQSVAFWCNPISGHATLYWYQQILGQGPKLLIQFQNNGVVDDSQLPKDRFSAERLKGVDSTLKIQPAKLEDSAVYLCASSLGSSMGNEQFFGPGTRLTVL.

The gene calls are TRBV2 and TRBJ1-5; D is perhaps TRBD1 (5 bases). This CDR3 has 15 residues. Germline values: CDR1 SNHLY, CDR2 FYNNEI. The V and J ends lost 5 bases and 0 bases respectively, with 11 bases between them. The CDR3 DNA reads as TGTGCCAGCAGTCTCAGACAGCTTAGCAATCAGCCCCAGCATTTT. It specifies CASSLRQLSNQPQHF.

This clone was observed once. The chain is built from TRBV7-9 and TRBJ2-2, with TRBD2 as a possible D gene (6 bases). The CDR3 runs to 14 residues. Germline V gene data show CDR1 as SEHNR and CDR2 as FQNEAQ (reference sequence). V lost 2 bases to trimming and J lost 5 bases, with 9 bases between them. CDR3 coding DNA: TGTGCCAGCAGCTTACGCGGGGTGACCGGGGAGCTGTTTTTT. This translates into CASSLRGVTGELFF.

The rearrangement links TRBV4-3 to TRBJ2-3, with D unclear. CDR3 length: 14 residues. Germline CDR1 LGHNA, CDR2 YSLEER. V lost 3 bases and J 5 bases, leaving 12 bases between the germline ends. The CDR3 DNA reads TGCGCCAGCAGCCACCGAGCCCGGAGAGATACGCAGTATTTT. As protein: CASSHRARRDTQYF.

The DNA for the CDR3 is TGTGCCAGCAGCCAAGATGCGACGAGGGAACAGTTCTTC. It is translated as CASSQDATREQFF. The genes are TRBV14 and TRBJ2-1; a possible D gene is TRBD2 (5 bases). The CDR3 sequence is 13 residues long. Germline CDR1 is SGHDN and CDR2 is FVKESK. V was clipped by 0 bases and J by 13 bases, with 13 bases between them.

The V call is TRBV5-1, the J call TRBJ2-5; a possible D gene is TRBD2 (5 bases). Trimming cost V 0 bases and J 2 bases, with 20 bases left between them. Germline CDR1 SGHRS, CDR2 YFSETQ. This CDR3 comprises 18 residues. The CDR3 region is CASSLALAFSPMQETQYF. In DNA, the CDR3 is TGCGCCAGCAGCTTGGCTCTAGCCTTCTCTCCTATGCAAGAGACCCAGTACTTC.

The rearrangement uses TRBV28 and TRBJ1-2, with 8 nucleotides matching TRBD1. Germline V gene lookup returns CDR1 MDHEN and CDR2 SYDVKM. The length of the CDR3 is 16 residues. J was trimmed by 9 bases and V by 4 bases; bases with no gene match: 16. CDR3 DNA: TGTGCCAGCAGTTCCTCATCCGGGACAGGATTAGGCAGCTACACCTTC. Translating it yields CASSSSSGTGLGSYTF.

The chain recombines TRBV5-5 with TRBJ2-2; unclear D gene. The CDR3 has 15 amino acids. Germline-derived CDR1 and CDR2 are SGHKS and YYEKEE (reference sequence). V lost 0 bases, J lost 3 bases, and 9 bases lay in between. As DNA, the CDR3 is TGTGCCAGCAGCTTGGTTTCGGCGGACACCGGGGAGCTGTTTTTT. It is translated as CASSLVSADTGELFF.

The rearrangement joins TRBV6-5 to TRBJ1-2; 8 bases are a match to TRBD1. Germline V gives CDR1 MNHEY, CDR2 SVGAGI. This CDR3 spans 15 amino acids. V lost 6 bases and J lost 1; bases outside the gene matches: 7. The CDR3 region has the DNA TGTGCCAGCAGGCGACAGGGGAGTTTTAACTATGGCTACACCTTC. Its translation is CASRRQGSFNYGYTF.

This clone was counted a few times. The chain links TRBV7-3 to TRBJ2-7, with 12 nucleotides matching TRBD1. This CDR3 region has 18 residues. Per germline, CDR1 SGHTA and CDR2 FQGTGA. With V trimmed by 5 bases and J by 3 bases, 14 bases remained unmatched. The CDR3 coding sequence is TGTGCCAGCAGCCCTCCGGGACAGGGGGCTCCTACCCGCTACGAGCAGTACTTC. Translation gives CASSPPGQGAPTRYEQYF.

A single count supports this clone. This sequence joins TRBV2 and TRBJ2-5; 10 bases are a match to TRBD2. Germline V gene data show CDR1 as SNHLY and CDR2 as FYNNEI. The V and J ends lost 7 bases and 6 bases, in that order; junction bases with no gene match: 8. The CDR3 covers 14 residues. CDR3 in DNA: TGTGCCAGCATGGAGCGGGAGGGTACAAAGACCCAGTACTTC. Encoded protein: CASMEREGTKTQYF.

In DNA form, the CDR3 reads TGTGCCAGCAGCTTAGTGGTAGGACTAGCCAAAAACATTCAGTACTTC. Its protein is CASSLVVGLAKNIQYF. The V call is TRBV7-2, the J call TRBJ2-4, with D possibly TRBD2 on 5 matching bases. The ends were cut back, 1 base at V and 0 bases at J, with 10 bases in the middle. Germline assignment: CDR1 SGHTA and CDR2 FQGNSA. The CDR3 spans 16 residues.

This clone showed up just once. CDR3 in amino acids: CASVMNRGGYGYTF. The CDR3 nucleotides are TGTGCCAGCGTAATGAACAGGGGCGGCTATGGCTACACCTTC. J is TRBJ1-2 and V is TRBV28; 7 bases align to TRBD1. The J segment lost 4 bases and the V segment lost 8 bases, leaving 10 bases of the junction unmatched. This CDR3 contains 14 residues. Germline assignment: CDR1 MDHEN and CDR2 SYDVKM.

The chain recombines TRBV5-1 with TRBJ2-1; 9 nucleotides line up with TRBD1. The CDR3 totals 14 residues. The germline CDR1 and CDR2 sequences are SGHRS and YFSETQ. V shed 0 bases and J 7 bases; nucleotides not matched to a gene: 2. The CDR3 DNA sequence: TGCGCCAGCAGCTTGGGTGGGACAGGGAATGAGCAGTTCTTC. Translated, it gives CASSLGGTGNEQFF.

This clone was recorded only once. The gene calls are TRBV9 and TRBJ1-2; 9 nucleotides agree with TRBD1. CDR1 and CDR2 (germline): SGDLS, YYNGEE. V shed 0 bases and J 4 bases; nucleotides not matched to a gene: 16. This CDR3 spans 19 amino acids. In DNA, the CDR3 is TGTGCCAGCAGCGTAGGACCAGTCCCCACGGGGGACAGGGTCTATGGCTACACCTTC. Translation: CASSVGPVPTGDRVYGYTF.

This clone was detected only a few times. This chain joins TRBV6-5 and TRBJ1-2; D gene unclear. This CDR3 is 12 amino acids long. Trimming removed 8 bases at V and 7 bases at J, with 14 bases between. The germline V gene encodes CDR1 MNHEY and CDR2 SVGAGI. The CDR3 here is CASLSETGGYTF. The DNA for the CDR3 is TGTGCCAGCCTGTCGGAAACGGGTGGCTACACCTTC.

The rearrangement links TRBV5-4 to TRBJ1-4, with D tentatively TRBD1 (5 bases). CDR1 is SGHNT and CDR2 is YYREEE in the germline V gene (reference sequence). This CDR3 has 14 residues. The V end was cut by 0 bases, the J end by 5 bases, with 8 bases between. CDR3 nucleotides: TGTGCCAGCAGCTTGGCAGGGAACAATGAAAAACTGTTTTTT. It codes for CASSLAGNNEKLFF.

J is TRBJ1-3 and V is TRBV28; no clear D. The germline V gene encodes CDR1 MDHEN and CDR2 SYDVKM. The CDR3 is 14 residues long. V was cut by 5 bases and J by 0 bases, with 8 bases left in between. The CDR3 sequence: CASSVSLSGNTIYF. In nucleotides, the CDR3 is TGTGCCAGCAGTGTCTCCCTCTCTGGAAACACCATATATTTT.

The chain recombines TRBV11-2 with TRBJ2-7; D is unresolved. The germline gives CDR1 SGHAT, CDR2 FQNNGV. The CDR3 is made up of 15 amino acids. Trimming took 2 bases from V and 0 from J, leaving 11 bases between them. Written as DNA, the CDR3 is TGTGCCAGCAGCTTATCCGGGTTAAGCTCCTACGAGCAGTACTTC. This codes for CASSLSGLSSYEQYF.

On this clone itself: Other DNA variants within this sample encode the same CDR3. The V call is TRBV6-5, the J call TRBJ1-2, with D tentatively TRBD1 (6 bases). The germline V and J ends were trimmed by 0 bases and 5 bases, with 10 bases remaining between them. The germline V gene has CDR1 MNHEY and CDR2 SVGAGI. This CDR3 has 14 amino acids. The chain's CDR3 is CASSYSGQSYGYTF. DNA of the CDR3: TGTGCCAGCAGTTACTCAGGACAGAGTTATGGCTACACCTTC.

Here the CDR3 reads CASSIGGYTGELFF. As DNA, the CDR3 is TGTGCCAGTAGTATAGGAGGCTACACCGGGGAGCTGTTTTTT. The gene calls are TRBV19 and TRBJ2-2; D unclear. The V gene's germline CDR1 is LNHDA and CDR2 SQIVND (reference sequence). Trimming pared 1 base from V and 3 bases from J, leaving 6 bases between. CDR3 length equals 14 residues.

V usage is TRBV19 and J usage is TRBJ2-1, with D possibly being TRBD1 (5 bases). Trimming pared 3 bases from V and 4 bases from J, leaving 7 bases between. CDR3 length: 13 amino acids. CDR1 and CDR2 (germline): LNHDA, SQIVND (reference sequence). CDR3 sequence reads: CASSIRTYNEQFF. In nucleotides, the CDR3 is TGTGCCAGTAGTATTCGGACATACAATGAGCAGTTCTTC. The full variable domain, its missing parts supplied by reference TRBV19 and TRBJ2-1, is DGGITQSPKYLFRKEGQNVTLSCEQNLNHDAMYWYRQDPGQGLRLIYYSQIVNDFQKGDIAEGYSVSREKKESFPLTVTSAQKNPTAFYLCASSIRTYNEQFFGPGTRLTVL.

CDR3 sequence reads: CASVRGGPRDNEKLFF. In nucleotides, the CDR3 is TGCGCCAGCGTACGGGGGGGGCCCAGGGATAATGAAAAACTGTTTTTT. The chain combines TRBV23-1 with TRBJ1-4, with D possibly TRBD1 on 6 matching bases. TRBV23-1 is sorted into the ORF group, with uncertain function. The V end was cut by 8 bases, the J end by 4 bases, with 20 bases between. The CDR3 totals 16 residues.

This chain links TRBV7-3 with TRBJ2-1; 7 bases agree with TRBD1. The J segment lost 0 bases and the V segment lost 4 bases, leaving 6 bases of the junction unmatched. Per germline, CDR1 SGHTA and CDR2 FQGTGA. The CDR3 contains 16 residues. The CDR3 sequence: CASSSRTGSSYNEQFF. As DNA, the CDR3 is TGTGCCAGCAGCTCCCGGACAGGTTCCTCCTACAATGAGCAGTTCTTC.

CDR3 DNA sequence: TGTGCCAGCTCACTGGACAGCACTAATTCACCCCTCCACTTT. Translated: CASSLDSTNSPLHF. The rearrangement uses TRBV18 and TRBJ1-6; maybe TRBD1 (6 bases). Germline V gene sequence: CDR1 KGHSH, CDR2 LQKENI. CDR3 size: 14 residues. With 4 bases removed from V and 6 bases from J, the gap between germline ends came to 10 bases.

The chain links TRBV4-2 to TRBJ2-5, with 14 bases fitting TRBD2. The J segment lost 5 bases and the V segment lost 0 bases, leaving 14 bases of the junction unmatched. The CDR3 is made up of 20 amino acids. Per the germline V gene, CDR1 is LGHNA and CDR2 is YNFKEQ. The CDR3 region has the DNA TGTGCCAGCAGCCAAGAGGGGGGGACTAGCGGGAGAGAGGTTGTGGAGACCCAGTACTTC. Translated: CASSQEGGTSGREVVETQYF.

DNA of the CDR3: TGTGCCAGTAGTATTTTTGGACAGGGGAGTACTGAAGCTTTCTTT. Its translation: CASSIFGQGSTEAFF. The chain joins TRBV19 to TRBJ1-1; 9 nucleotides match TRBD1. Trimming cost V 3 bases and J 5 bases; bases outside gene matches: 7. Germline CDR1 reads LNHDA; CDR2 reads SQIVND (reference sequence). CDR3 length equals 15 residues.

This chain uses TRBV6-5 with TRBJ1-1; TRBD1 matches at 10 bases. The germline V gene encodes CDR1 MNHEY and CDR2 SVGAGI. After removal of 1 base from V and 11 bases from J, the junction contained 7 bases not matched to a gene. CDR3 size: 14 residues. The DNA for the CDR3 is TGTGCCAGCAGTTACTGGGACAGGGGAGTTCCCGCTTTCTTT. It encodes CASSYWDRGVPAFF.

Here the CDR3 reads CASSLKEGFFVSPEKLFF. The DNA for the CDR3 is TGCGCCAGCAGCTTGAAGGAGGGTTTTTTCGTCTCCCCTGAAAAACTGTTTTTT. J is TRBJ1-4 and V is TRBV5-1; D call uncertain. CDR1 and CDR2 (germline): SGHRS, YFSETQ. The CDR3 loop spans 18 amino acids. V was trimmed by 1 base and J by 7 bases, leaving 23 bases between them.